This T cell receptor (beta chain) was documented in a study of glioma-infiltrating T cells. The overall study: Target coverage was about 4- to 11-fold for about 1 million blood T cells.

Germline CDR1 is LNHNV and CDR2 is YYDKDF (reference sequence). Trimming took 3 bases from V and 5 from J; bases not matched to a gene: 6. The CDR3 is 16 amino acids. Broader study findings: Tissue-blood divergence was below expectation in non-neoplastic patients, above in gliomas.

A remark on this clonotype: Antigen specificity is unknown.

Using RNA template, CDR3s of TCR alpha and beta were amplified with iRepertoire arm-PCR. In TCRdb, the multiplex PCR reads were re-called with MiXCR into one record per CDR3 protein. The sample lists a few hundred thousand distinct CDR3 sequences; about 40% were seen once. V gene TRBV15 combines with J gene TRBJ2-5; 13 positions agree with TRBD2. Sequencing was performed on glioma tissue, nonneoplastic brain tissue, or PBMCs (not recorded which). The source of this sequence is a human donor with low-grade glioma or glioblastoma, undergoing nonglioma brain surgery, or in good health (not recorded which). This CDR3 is CATSRELAGGPETQYF. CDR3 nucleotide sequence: TGTGCCACCAGCAGGGAACTAGCGGGAGGGCCGGAGACCCAGTACTTC. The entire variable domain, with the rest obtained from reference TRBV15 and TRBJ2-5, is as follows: DAMVIQNPRYQVTQFGKPVTLSCSQTLNHNVMYWYQQKSSQAPKLLFHYYDKDFNNEADTPDNFQSRRPNTSFCFLDIRSPGLGDTAMYLCATSRELAGGPETQYFGPGTRLLVL.